Each of the 8 T cell receptor beta chains below was sequenced from the same sample in a study of post-analysis software for immune sequencing data. Findings and caveats of the study: Patients carried a few TRBV segments more frequently than controls did, and TRBV5-6, TRBV5-1 and TRBV20-1 were among them.

Their antigen targets remain unknown. Included in the TCR beta cDNA libraries were unique molecular identifiers. TCRdb redid the calling of the PCR reads with MiXCR, one entry per CDR3 protein. This repertoire shows roughly 200,000 distinct CDR3 sequences, approximately 28% found once; its top ten account for nearly 3.5%. The sample consisted of blood. The origin of the receptors is a girl under 18 with multiple sclerosis.

This clonotype was detected many times. The chain joins TRBV25-1 to TRBJ2-3, with 10 positions matching TRBD2. The germline CDR1 and CDR2 sequences are MGHDK and SYGVNS. J gave up 10 bases and V 4 bases, and 2 bases lay outside the gene matches. The CDR3 totals 12 residues. The DNA of the CDR3 is TGTGCCAGCAGTGTACTAGCGGGACCGCAGTATTTT. Encoded protein: CASSVLAGPQYF.

Concerning this clonotype: Given a much more abundant clone one base away, this may be a read error. The gene calls are TRBV25-1 and TRBJ2-1; D remains ambiguous. From germline, CDR1 is MGHDK and CDR2 SYGVNS. This CDR3 comprises 16 residues. Trimming took off 1 base at V and 6 bases at J, with 16 bases between the two ends. CDR3 residues: CASSEWSADKGNEQFF. CDR3 DNA: TGTGCCAGCAGTGAATGGTCGGCAGATAAAGGCAATGAGCAGTTCTTC. Together with reference TRBV25-1 and TRBJ2-1, the CDR3 gives the full variable domain: EADIYQTPRYLVIGTGKKITLECSQTMGHDKMYWYQQDPGMELHLIHYSYGVNSTEKGDLSSESTVSRIRTEHFPLTLESARPSHTSQYLCASSEWSADKGNEQFFGPGTRLTVL.

This clonotype was picked up a small number of times. The chain combines TRBV4-1 with TRBJ1-1; D unresolved. Trimming took 1 base from V and 11 from J, leaving 14 bases between them. Germline CDR1 MGHRA, CDR2 YSYEKL. The CDR3 totals 13 residues. CDR3 in amino acids: CASSQVVSGVAFF. CDR3 in DNA: TGCGCCAGCAGCCAAGTTGTTTCAGGTGTGGCTTTCTTT.

Points on this clonotype: Given a much more abundant clone one base away, this may be a read error. The chain carries TRBV12-3 or TRBV12-4 and TRBJ2-3, with D perhaps given as TRBD1 or TRBD2 (5 bases each). The CDR3 loop spans 15 amino acids. DNA for the CDR3: TGTGCCAGCAGTTCTACCGGGACCACATCAGATGCGCAGTATTTT. Its translation: CASSSTGTTSDAQYF.

Turning to this clonotype: A much larger clone is a single base away; this may be a read error. Since no conserved phenylalanine or tryptophan closes the CDR3, a read error is the likely cause. The rearrangement uses TRBV5-1 and TRBJ2-7; TRBD1 agrees at 7 bases. Germline V lookup: CDR1 SGHRS, CDR2 YFSETQ. The ends lost 4 bases at V and 5 bases at J; junction bases unmatched: 6. CDR3 length: 13 residues. This CDR3 reads CASSEQGSDEQYC. In DNA form, the CDR3 reads TGCGCCAGCAGCGAACAGGGGTCGGACGAGCAGTACTGC.

The chain couples TRBV14 to TRBJ1-1; D is uncertain. CDR1 and CDR2 (germline): SGHDN, FVKESK. The CDR3 has 13 residues. V lost 5 bases and J 0 bases, leaving 7 bases between the germline ends. This chain's CDR3 is CASSEGLNTEAFF. As DNA, the CDR3 is TGTGCCAGCAGCGAGGGATTGAACACTGAAGCTTTCTTT.

This clonotype occurred many times. V and J are TRBV28 and TRBJ2-1; the D gene is possibly TRBD2 (6 bases). CDR3 length: 15 residues. V lost 6 bases and J lost 0, with 12 bases in between. Germline V gene data show CDR1 as MDHEN and CDR2 as SYDVKM. CDR3 protein: CASSARGSSYNEQFF. CDR3 bases: TGTGCCAGCAGCGCCCGGGGGAGCTCCTACAATGAGCAGTTCTTC.

This clonotype was counted a few times. A read error may be the cause here, since a much bigger clone is one base away. The V call is TRBV5-1, the J call TRBJ2-1; D perhaps matches TRBD1 (6 bases). Trimming pared 3 bases from V and 6 bases from J, leaving 10 bases between. Germline V gives CDR1 SGHRS, CDR2 YFSETQ. The CDR3 loop spans 13 amino acids. The CDR3 here is CASSWDIGNEQFF. CDR3 nucleotide sequence: TGCGCCAGCAGCTGGGACATCGGCAATGAGCAGTTCTTC.